The clone carrying this T cell receptor (beta chain) turned up a few times. The antigen is unknown. The data belong to a study of cytomegalovirus exposure and HLA in healthy donors. Study-wide findings and caveats: Later analysis showed TCR association rates varying by HLA locus, highest for DRB1 and lowest for HLA-C.

60 Vbeta and 13 Jbeta primers were used in PCR. Authors' data handling: Some 80 million unique TCR beta chains, 9.5 million to 14 million shared, were counted in a later analysis. Repertoires were generated with immunoSEQ multiplex PCR, while TCRdb's copy carries only in-frame clones and drops some. V and J calls plus clone size are reproduced from that table; the DNA served to infer D and trimming. This table has about 140,000 clones, under 70% appearing once. Donors sampled were nominally healthy, though unrecorded immune exposures were likely. The length of the CDR3 is 14 residues. V lost 5 bases and J lost 5, with 13 bases in between. The V gene's germline CDR1 is SGHTA and CDR2 FQGNSA.

This receptor was identified in a woman aged 60-75 years in good health and CMV-seronegative. The chain uses TRBV7-2 and TRBJ2-1, with D possibly TRBD1 on 6 matching bases. The sample consisted of PBMCs. The DNA for the CDR3 is TGTGCCAGCAGCCCCCGGGACAATGACAATGAGCAGTTCTTC. This translates into CASSPRDNDNEQFF.